A single sample gave rise to the 26 T cell receptor beta chains below, sequenced in a study of T cell repertoires in cytomegalovirus infection. Which antigens these TCRs recognize remains unknown. In TCRdb, the reads were re-called with MiXCR into one record per CDR3 protein. The top ten clones hold roughly 13% of a sample with about 920,000 distinct CDR3 sequences, about 33% of them seen once. The sequenced sample was cultured CD8+ T cells from PBMCs, obtained from culture after CMV antigen stimulation. These receptors all come from a human donor in good health (CMV status not recorded). Some clones in this sample may be carry-over from other donors' samples.

J is TRBJ2-5 and V is TRBV6-2 or TRBV6-3; D is undetermined. The V gene's germline CDR1 is MNHEY and CDR2 SVGEGT. The CDR3 extends over 12 amino acids. V lost 7 bases, J lost 5 bases, and 11 bases lay in between. The CDR3 sequence is CASIGSTETQYF. CDR3 sequence (DNA): TGTGCCAGCATAGGTAGTACGGAGACCCAGTACTTC.

The chain uses TRBV4-2 and TRBJ2-4; 9 bases match TRBD2. Trimming took 2 bases from V and 0 from J; bases not matched to a gene: 8. The CDR3 sequence is 18 residues long. CDR1 and CDR2 (germline): LGHNA, YNFKEQ. The CDR3 sequence: CASSQSSAGGLAKNIQYF. The CDR3 DNA reads as TGTGCCAGCAGCCAATCGTCAGCGGGGGGATTAGCCAAAAACATTCAGTACTTC.

The chain combines TRBV6-5 with TRBJ1-2; 7 nucleotides match TRBD1. V shed 0 bases and J 4 bases; nucleotides not matched to a gene: 5. In germline, CDR1 is MNHEY, CDR2 SVGAGI. The CDR3 runs to 15 residues. In nucleotides, the CDR3 is TGTGCCAGCAGTTACTCTATGACAGGGTTCTATGGCTACACCTTC. It yields the protein CASSYSMTGFYGYTF.

This sequence joins TRBV27 and TRBJ2-2; TRBD1 matches at 9 bases. V shed 8 bases and J 10 bases; nucleotides not matched to a gene: 5. The CDR3 is 12 amino acids. CDR1 MNHEY and CDR2 SMNVEV come from the germline V gene (reference sequence). The CDR3, as DNA: TGTGCCAGCTCCCGGGACAGGGAGGAGCTGTTTTTT. Translating gives CASSRDREELFF.

This chain uses TRBV7-6 with TRBJ1-2; a possible D gene is TRBD1 (5 bases). Germline CDR1 and CDR2: SGHVS and FNYEAQ. Deletions cut 5 bases from V and 8 bases from J, with 24 bases between. CDR3 length equals 16 residues. The CDR3 loop is CASSPTAGGTPWGYTF. The CDR3, as DNA: TGTGCCAGCAGCCCTACTGCAGGAGGGACCCCCTGGGGCTACACCTTC.

The chain has TRBV27 and TRBJ2-1, with no clear D. The germline CDR1 and CDR2 sequences are MNHEY and SMNVEV (reference sequence). The CDR3 length is 14 residues. V lost 6 bases, J lost 3 bases, and 12 bases lay in between. The CDR3 sequence is CASSRSVNYNEQFF. CDR3 bases: TGTGCCAGCAGCCGGTCGGTGAACTACAATGAGCAGTTCTTC.

There are many counts of this clonotype. The chain joins TRBV7-2 to TRBJ2-7; 9 positions agree with TRBD1. V trimming: 5 bases; J trimming: 4 bases; junction bases outside the gene matches: 6. The V gene's germline CDR1 is SGHTA and CDR2 FQGNSA. The CDR3 consists of 14 residues. CDR3 sequence: CASSAPGQGYEQYV. DNA for the CDR3: TGTGCCAGCAGCGCCCCGGGACAGGGATACGAGCAGTACGTC.

Points on this clonotype: The junction does not match germline at one end; this may be a read error. This chain joins TRBV27 and TRBJ1-5; no clear D gene. Per the germline V gene, CDR1 is MNHEY and CDR2 is SMNVEV (reference sequence). The CDR3 consists of 14 residues. The CDR3 region is CVSSLWGSNQPQHF. CDR3 DNA: TGTGTCAGCAGTTTGTGGGGTAGCAATCAGCCCCAGCATTTT.

This clonotype turned up a few times. The CDR3 reads CASSLGTSSGTGELFF. Written as DNA, the CDR3 is TGTGCCAGCAGCTTAGGGACTAGCAGCGGGACCGGGGAGCTGTTTTTT. J is TRBJ2-2 and V is TRBV7-6, with 8 bases that match TRBD2. The ends lost 1 base at V and 5 bases at J; junction bases unmatched: 6. CDR1 and CDR2 from the germline V gene are SGHVS and FNYEAQ. The CDR3 runs 16 residues.

This CDR3 is CASSLEARGPSYNEQFF. In DNA form, the CDR3 reads TGTGCCAGCAGCTTAGAGGCGCGGGGGCCCTCCTACAATGAGCAGTTCTTC. The rearrangement joins TRBV11-3 to TRBJ2-1; a possible D gene is TRBD2 (7 bases). The V end was cut by 0 bases, the J end by 0 bases, with 12 bases between. Germline-derived CDR1 and CDR2 are SGHNT and YENEEA. The CDR3 sequence is 17 residues long.

This chain joins TRBV28 and TRBJ2-2; a weak D match, TRBD1 (5 bases). Looked up from germline, CDR1 is MDHEN and CDR2 is SYDVKM. V shed 2 bases and J shed 0 bases, with 19 bases lying between them. The CDR3 runs to 19 residues. The CDR3 sequence is CASSLGAAFQTANTGELFF. Here the CDR3 DNA reads TGTGCCAGCAGTTTAGGGGCGGCATTCCAGACCGCGAACACCGGGGAGCTGTTTTTT. Filled out from reference TRBV28 and TRBJ2-2, the complete variable domain reads DVKVTQSSRYLVKRTGEKVFLECVQDMDHENMFWYRQDPGLGLRLIYFSYDVKMKEKGDIPEGYSVSREKKERFSLILESASTNQTSMYLCASSLGAAFQTANTGELFFGEGSRLTVL.

The chain combines TRBV6-1 with TRBJ2-7; TRBD2 agrees at 13 bases. This CDR3 has 18 amino acids. V lost 6 bases to trimming and J lost 3 bases; unmatched junction nucleotides: 14. Looked up from germline, CDR1 is MNHNS and CDR2 is SASEGT. This CDR3 is CASRKTSGGPWEHYEQYV. The CDR3 DNA follows: TGTGCCAGCAGGAAGACTAGCGGGGGGCCCTGGGAGCACTACGAGCAGTACGTC.

In its sample, this clonotype was seen many times. The chain couples TRBV12-3 or TRBV12-4 to TRBJ1-2; TRBD1 agrees at 9 bases. The CDR3 is 16 residues long. V was clipped by 3 bases and J by 6 bases; unmatched bases: 11. CDR3 sequence: CASSFGTGIYSDGYTF. The CDR3, as DNA: TGTGCCAGCAGTTTCGGGACAGGGATATATAGCGATGGCTACACCTTC.

This chain connects TRBV15 to TRBJ2-1; the match to TRBD1 covers 8 bases. The CDR3 totals 16 residues. The V gene end was trimmed by 1 base and the J gene end by 5 bases; junction bases not matched to a gene: 7. CDR1 is LNHNV, CDR2 YYDKDF, per germline (reference sequence). The CDR3 DNA is TGTGCCACCAGCAGAGCAGGGGGCGCGAGGGACAATGAGCAGTTCTTC. It encodes CATSRAGGARDNEQFF.

This clonotype was recorded at least ten times. Mismatch with germline at one junction end may stem from a read error. CDR3 residues: CASSQGSGELFF. CDR3 DNA sequence: TGTGCCAGCAGTCAGGGGTCCGGGGAGCTGTTTTTT. The chain is built from TRBV4-1 and TRBJ2-2; TRBD1 is a possible D gene (6 bases). This CDR3 has 12 amino acids. The germline V gene encodes CDR1 MGHRA and CDR2 YSYEKL.

This clonotype has a handful of counts. The rearrangement uses TRBV19 and TRBJ1-2; D not resolved. The length of the CDR3 is 13 residues. The germline CDR1 and CDR2 sequences are LNHDA and SQIVND (reference sequence). The V end lost 10 bases, the J end lost 10 bases, and 22 bases lay between the germline ends. In DNA, the CDR3 is TGTGCCACAATTAATCGGGAGTCGAACGTCTACACCTTC. It codes for CATINRESNVYTF.

This sequence joins TRBV27 and TRBJ2-4; 9 bases align to TRBD1. The CDR3 extends over 13 amino acids. Germline loops: CDR1 MNHEY, CDR2 SMNVEV (reference sequence). The ends lost 5 bases at V and 8 bases at J; junction bases unmatched: 4. The CDR3 coding sequence is TGTGCCAGCAGTAACGACAGGGGGTACATTCAGTACTTC. Encoded protein: CASSNDRGYIQYF.

This clonotype occurred many times. The CDR3 loop reads CASSLGRTGAHSPLHF. CDR3 nucleotides: TGTGCCAGCAGCTTAGGGCGGACAGGGGCTCATTCACCCCTCCACTTT. V usage is TRBV7-2 and J usage is TRBJ1-6; TRBD1 matches 9 bases. In germline, CDR1 is SGHTA, CDR2 FQGNSA. V lost 1 base, J lost 8 bases, and 6 bases stayed unmatched. The CDR3 is 16 residues long.

This clonotype was counted between two and nine times. This rearrangement joins TRBV4-2 to TRBJ2-7; 12 bases line up with TRBD2. Germline lookup yields CDR1 LGHNA and CDR2 YNFKEQ. There are 15 residues in the CDR3. V dropped 0 bases and J dropped 4; count of bases not matched to a gene: 1. The CDR3 protein is CASSQDGTSGYEQYF. Written as DNA, the CDR3 is TGTGCCAGCAGCCAAGATGGGACTAGCGGGTACGAGCAGTACTTC.

On this clonotype itself: A much larger clone differs from this one at a single base, so this may be a read error. V is TRBV6-8 and J is TRBJ1-6; D is ambiguous. CDR1 MNHGY and CDR2 SAAAGT come from the germline V gene. This CDR3 contains 16 residues. CDR3 in amino acids: CASGYSAFSYNSPLHF. In nucleotides, the CDR3 is TGTGCCAGCGGTTACTCAGCGTTCTCCTATAATTCACCCCTCCACTTT.

With respect to this clonotype: A much larger clone sits a single nucleotide away, making a read error possible. This sequence joins TRBV12-3 or TRBV12-4 and TRBJ2-5; D is tentatively TRBD1 or TRBD2 (5 bases each). This CDR3 comprises 15 residues. The CDR3 DNA reads as TGTGCCAACAGTTTAGAAGCCGGGACGCAAGAGACCCAGTACTTC. Its protein is CANSLEAGTQETQYF.

This sequence joins TRBV9 and TRBJ1-6, with D maybe TRBD1 (6 bases). V shed 4 bases and J shed 3 bases, with 14 bases lying between them. The germline V gene encodes CDR1 SGDLS and CDR2 YYNGEE. The length of the CDR3 is 16 residues. CDR3 in DNA: TGTGCCAGCAGCTCCAGGGACACCAACTATAATTCACCCCTCCACTTT. Protein product: CASSSRDTNYNSPLHF.

This clonotype was detected many times. The chain recombines TRBV12-3 or TRBV12-4 with TRBJ1-4; 9 positions match TRBD1. The CDR3 loop spans 14 amino acids. V shed 5 bases, J shed 5 bases, and the junction held 3 bases outside the gene matches. CDR3 amino acids: CASSTGQGNEKLFF. The CDR3 coding sequence is TGTGCCAGCAGTACAGGACAGGGGAATGAAAAACTGTTTTTT.

This clonotype was observed many times. The chain couples TRBV11-2 to TRBJ2-4, with 7 bases lining up with TRBD1. Germline CDR1 and CDR2: SGHAT and FQNNGV. The length of the CDR3 is 19 residues. The V and J ends lost 3 bases and 0 bases, in that order; junction bases with no gene match: 14. The CDR3 DNA reads TGTGCCAGCAGCTTCCACAGGGGCCCTAATCTCTTAGCCAAAAACATTCAGTACTTC. This sequence encodes CASSFHRGPNLLAKNIQYF.

DNA for the CDR3: TGTGCCAGTAGTCCCGGGACAGGGCCTTCCTACGAGCAGTACGTC. Translating gives CASSPGTGPSYEQYV. The chain has TRBV19 and TRBJ2-7; 9 bases agree with TRBD1. The CDR3 loop spans 15 amino acids. The germline gives CDR1 LNHDA, CDR2 SQIVND (reference sequence). With 5 bases clipped from V and 1 base from J, the junction kept 6 bases outside the gene matches.

This chain connects TRBV7-9 to TRBJ2-2, with 7 positions matching TRBD1. The CDR3 consists of 18 residues. The J segment lost 2 bases and the V segment lost 8 bases, leaving 17 bases of the junction unmatched. In germline, CDR1 is SEHNR, CDR2 FQNEAQ (reference sequence). The CDR3 DNA is TGTGCCAGCGAAATCCCTACCCTCTGGACAGGAAACACCGGGGAGCTGTTTTTT. It is translated as CASEIPTLWTGNTGELFF.